The T cell receptor beta chain under discussion was sequenced for a study of CD4 T cells in relation to SARS-CoV-2 and coronaviruses. The assay was immunoSEQ multiplex PCR, and TCRdb's table has in-frame clones only and misses some. The sample consists of about 37,000 clones, 82% of them appearing once. In the case of this clone: Antigen specificity is unknown.

This CDR3 region has 11 residues. CDR1 is SGHRS and CDR2 is YFSETQ in the germline V gene. V lost 4 bases and J lost 3, with 1 base in between. The chain couples TRBV5-1 to TRBJ2-2; D is undetermined. The source material was naive CD4+ T cells from PBMCs, cultured in vitro. Subset denoted: naive CD4+ T cells isolated by negative enrichment. This clonotype was obtained from an adult with COVID-19. CDR3: CASSDTGELFF. As DNA, the CDR3 is TGCGCCAGCAGCGACACCGGGGAGCTGTTTTTT. The variable domain in full, completed from reference TRBV5-1 and TRBJ2-2, reads KAGVTQTPRYLIKTRGQQVTLSCSPISGHRSVSWYQQTPGQGLQFLFEYFSETQRNKGNFPGRFSGRQFSNSRSEMNVSTLELGDSALYLCASSDTGELFFGEGSRLTVL.